Following are 5 T cell receptor beta chains from one sample sequenced in a study of T cells after yellow fever vaccination. Each CDR3 protein is one row after TCRdb ran MiXCR on the 5' RACE reads. The sample includes about 300,000 distinct CDR3 sequences, 6.8% of them seen just once. The sample here was PBMCs, taken 35 to 50 days after the first yellow fever vaccination. The receptors come from a man in his late teens or twenties who received the YFV17D yellow fever vaccine.

A few counts support this clonotype. The chain is built from TRBV20-1 and TRBJ2-5; the D gene is possibly TRBD1 (6 bases). The V gene lost 3 bases and the J gene lost 3 bases, with 14 bases spanning the gap. Germline V lookup: CDR1 DFQATT, CDR2 SNEGSKA (reference sequence). The length of the CDR3 is 14 residues. The CDR3 protein is CSARLYRVEETQYF. The CDR3 DNA reads as TGCAGTGCTAGGTTATACAGGGTGGAAGAGACCCAGTACTTC.

This clonotype was picked up a small number of times. V gene TRBV6-2 or TRBV6-3 combines with J gene TRBJ2-5; D unclear. The germline CDR1 and CDR2 sequences are MNHEY and SVGEGT. This CDR3 is built from 13 residues. Deletions cut 8 bases from V and 3 bases from J, with 13 bases between. CDR3 sequence: CASAGHGEETQYF. The CDR3, as DNA: TGTGCCAGCGCCGGCCATGGGGAAGAGACCCAGTACTTC.

In the case of this clonotype: Germline is not matched at one junction end, which may reflect a read error. The chain recombines TRBV7-2 with TRBJ2-1; no clear D. CDR1 is SGHTA and CDR2 is FQGNSA in the germline V gene. This CDR3 spans 13 amino acids. CDR3 DNA sequence: TGTGCCAGCAGCTTAGGCCAGAACAATGAGCCGTTCTTC. Its translation: CASSLGQNNEPFF.

The rearrangement links TRBV7-8 to TRBJ2-5; D might be TRBD1 (6 bases). This CDR3 region has 13 residues. CDR1 SGHVS and CDR2 FQNEAQ come from the germline V gene. Between the trimmed V and J ends, which lost 5 bases and 5 bases, there was a span of 12 bases. The chain's CDR3 is CASSEQGVETQYF. CDR3 DNA: TGTGCCAGCAGCGAACAGGGCGTGGAGACCCAGTACTTC. Full variable domain (outside the CDR3, taken from reference TRBV7-8 and TRBJ2-5): GAGVSQSPRYKVAKRGQDVALRCDPISGHVSLFWYQQALGQGPEFLTYFQNEAQLDKSGLPSDRFFAERPEGSVSTLKIQRTQQEDSAVYLCASSEQGVETQYFGPGTRLLVL.

J is TRBJ2-3 and V is TRBV29-1, with D maybe TRBD2 (7 bases). Germline V gene lookup returns CDR1 SQVTM and CDR2 ANQGSEA. The CDR3 totals 15 residues. The V gene lost 8 bases and the J gene lost 0 bases, with 18 bases spanning the gap. CDR3 sequence: CSSGGWGASTDTQYF. The CDR3 nucleotides read TGCAGCTCCGGGGGGTGGGGGGCTAGCACAGATACGCAGTATTTT.